The 12 T cell receptor beta chains below were found in one sample sequenced in a study of PD-L1 blockade in urothelial cancer. TCRdb keeps only in-frame clones here, not all; method: immunoSEQ multiplex PCR. The repertoire holds about 26,000 clones, with 75% to 90% as singletons. The sample here was PBMCs, taken around atezolizumab (anti-PD-L1) treatment. The receptors come from a man between 60 and 70 years old with urothelial cancer.

The rearrangement links TRBV18 to TRBJ2-1; 9 bases line up with TRBD1. Germline V gene data show CDR1 as KGHSH and CDR2 as LQKENI. The length of the CDR3 is 13 residues. V trimming: 3 bases; J trimming: 15 bases; junction bases outside the gene matches: 9. CDR3 in DNA: TGTGCCAGCTCACCCCTACCGGGACAGGGTCGGTTCTTC. This sequence encodes CASSPLPGQGRFF.

The chain is built from TRBV14 and TRBJ2-3; the match to TRBD2 covers 11 bases. The CDR3 has 17 residues. Germline V gene data show CDR1 as SGHDN and CDR2 as FVKESK. The V segment lost 3 bases and the J segment 4 bases; nucleotides outside the gene matches: 9. CDR3 protein: CASSQPLAGGGPDTQYF. The CDR3 DNA follows: TGTGCCAGCAGCCAGCCCCTAGCGGGGGGTGGCCCAGATACGCAGTATTTT.

The rearrangement joins TRBV11-2 to TRBJ2-1; 12 nucleotides agree with TRBD2. The CDR3 spans 16 residues. V dropped 0 bases and J dropped 7; count of bases not matched to a gene: 4. Per germline, CDR1 SGHAT and CDR2 FQNNGV. The CDR3 DNA sequence: TGTGCCAGCAGCTTAGAACTAGCGGGGGGCGGGAATGAGCAGTTCTTC. Amino acids: CASSLELAGGGNEQFF.

V gene TRBV29-1 combines with J gene TRBJ1-1, with 9 bases matching TRBD1. The V gene end was trimmed by 6 bases and the J gene end by 10 bases; junction bases not matched to a gene: 12. Germline V gene data show CDR1 as SQVTM and CDR2 as ANQGSEA. The CDR3 totals 13 residues. CDR3 in amino acids: CSVGGQGLYRAFF. The CDR3 bases are TGCAGCGTCGGGGGACAGGGCTTATATCGAGCTTTCTTT.

CDR3 bases: TGTGCCAGTAGTACTACAGGGTGGGCTAATGAAAAACTGTTTTTT. Translation gives CASSTTGWANEKLFF. The chain joins TRBV19 to TRBJ1-4, with D maybe TRBD1 (6 bases). V lost 4 bases, J lost 3 bases, and 12 bases lay in between. Germline CDR1 LNHDA, CDR2 SQIVND (reference sequence). This CDR3 has 15 amino acids. Full variable domain (missing parts from reference TRBV19 and TRBJ1-4): DGGITQSPKYLFRKEGQNVTLSCEQNLNHDAMYWYRQDPGQGLRLIYYSQIVNDFQKGDIAEGYSVSREKKESFPLTVTSAQKNPTAFYLCASSTTGWANEKLFFGSGTQLSVL.

The V call is TRBV15, the J call TRBJ1-1, with 7 positions matching TRBD1. Germline-derived CDR1 and CDR2 are LNHNV and YYDKDF (reference sequence). The CDR3 extends over 14 amino acids. J lost 5 bases, V lost 2 bases, and 5 bases had no gene match. The CDR3 DNA follows: TGTGCCACCAGCAGACCGACAGGGCGTACTGAAGCTTTCTTT. It encodes CATSRPTGRTEAFF.

V gene TRBV5-1 combines with J gene TRBJ1-2; D is uncertain. This CDR3 is built from 13 residues. Trimming shortened V by 4 bases and J by 3 bases, and 10 bases separated the two germline ends. Germline V gene lookup returns CDR1 SGHRS and CDR2 YFSETQ. The CDR3 sequence is CASSEAFDYGYTF. CDR3 coding DNA: TGCGCCAGCAGCGAAGCCTTTGACTATGGCTACACCTTC.

The chain recombines TRBV25-1 with TRBJ1-3, with D maybe TRBD1 (6 bases). CDR1 and CDR2 from the germline V gene are MGHDK and SYGVNS. The length of the CDR3 is 16 residues. With 3 bases removed from V and 4 bases from J, the gap between germline ends came to 16 bases. CDR3 residues: CASSDPAGAKGNTIYF. The CDR3 region has the DNA TGTGCCAGCAGTGACCCGGCGGGGGCGAAAGGAAACACCATATATTTT.

This clone was picked up a small number of times. The chain has TRBV5-1 and TRBJ2-7; weak D call: TRBD1 (6 bases). Per germline, CDR1 SGHRS and CDR2 YFSETQ. V was clipped by 4 bases and J by 1 base, with 12 bases between them. The CDR3 runs to 14 residues. CDR3 sequence reads: CASSPGQTSYEQYF. Written as DNA, the CDR3 is TGCGCCAGCAGCCCTGGACAGACTTCCTACGAGCAGTACTTC.

The rearrangement joins TRBV10-3 to TRBJ2-1; D is perhaps TRBD2 (6 bases). The germline V gene has CDR1 ENHRY and CDR2 SYGVKD. The V end lost 0 bases, the J end lost 9 bases, and 21 bases lay between the germline ends. CDR3 length: 17 residues. The chain's CDR3 is CAISESPTSRIGGEQFF. The CDR3 nucleotides are TGTGCCATCAGTGAGTCCCCGACTAGTCGGATTGGCGGTGAGCAGTTCTTC.

V and J are TRBV7-8 and TRBJ1-1, with D uncertain. Germline values: CDR1 SGHVS, CDR2 FQNEAQ. This CDR3 has 11 residues. The V gene lost 2 bases and the J gene lost 10 bases, with 8 bases spanning the gap. CDR3 loop: CASSLSLVAFF. CDR3 DNA: TGTGCCAGCAGCTTATCCCTCGTAGCTTTCTTT.

This sequence joins TRBV6-5 and TRBJ2-7; 13 positions match TRBD2. The CDR3 has 16 amino acids. The V gene end was trimmed by 2 bases and the J gene end by 7 bases; junction bases not matched to a gene: 8. The germline gives CDR1 MNHEY, CDR2 SVGAGI. DNA for the CDR3: TGTGCCAGCAGTTACGGCGGGACTAGCGGGGCGGGGGAGCAGTACTTC. It translates to CASSYGGTSGAGEQYF.